A selection of T cell receptor beta chains follows, all from one sample in a study of Graves' ophthalmopathy and Graves' hyperthyroidism. A single record per CDR3 protein comes from TCRdb applying MiXCR to the multiplex PCR reads. The sample yields 600,000 to 650,000 distinct CDR3 sequences, 22% seen once. Sequencing used peripheral blood. The receptors derive from a woman aged 18-30 years with stable Graves' hyperthyroidism. Some clones in this sample may be carry-over from other donors' samples. The CDR3 runs from the conserved cysteine through the conserved F or W. Fields, in order: clone size, V gene, D gene, J gene, CDR3 protein, CDR3 DNA. The D gene is left open where the match is weak. Clone size, where shown, is once, few, many, or a class for clones that have expanded.

clone_size: many; v_call: TRBV19; d_call: NA; j_call: TRBJ2-7; cdr3_aa: CASSIFGSYEQYF; cdr3_nt: TGTGCCAGTAGTATCTTCGGAAGCTACGAGCAGTACTTC
clone_size: many; v_call: TRBV11-2; d_call: TRBD2; j_call: TRBJ2-7; cdr3_aa: CASSLLAGNYEQYF; cdr3_nt: TGTGCCAGCAGCTTACTAGCGGGAAACTACGAGCAGTACTTC
clone_size: many; v_call: TRBV12-3/TRBV12-4; d_call: NA; j_call: TRBJ2-7; cdr3_aa: CASTKEHRGEQYF; cdr3_nt: TGTGCCAGCACAAAAGAACACCGAGGCGAGCAGTACTTC
clone_size: many; v_call: TRBV27; d_call: NA; j_call: TRBJ1-5; cdr3_aa: CASSLKSPNQPQHF; cdr3_nt: TGTGCCAGCAGTTTAAAATCCCCTAATCAGCCCCAGCATTTT
clone_size: many; v_call: TRBV24-1; d_call: NA; j_call: TRBJ1-2; cdr3_aa: CATSGYNFYGYTF; cdr3_nt: TGTGCCACCAGTGGTTACAATTTCTATGGCTACACCTTC
clone_size: many; v_call: TRBV30; d_call: NA; j_call: TRBJ1-1; cdr3_aa: CAWSVPRGVLGTEAFF; cdr3_nt: TGTGCCTGGAGTGTTCCGCGAGGGGTACTGGGCACTGAAGCTTTCTTT
clone_size: many; v_call: TRBV4-1; d_call: NA; j_call: TRBJ1-1; cdr3_aa: CASSEVYTEAFF; cdr3_nt: TGCGCCAGCAGCGAAGTGTATACTGAAGCTTTCTTT
clone_size: many; v_call: TRBV15; d_call: NA; j_call: TRBJ2-7; cdr3_aa: CATSRPTGQSYEQYF; cdr3_nt: TGTGCCACCAGCAGACCCACGGGGCAATCCTACGAGCAGTACTTC
clone_size: NA; v_call: TRBV15; d_call: TRBD1; j_call: TRBJ2-5; cdr3_aa: CATSQAGTGGETQYF; cdr3_nt: TGTGCCACCAGCCAAGCCGGGACAGGGGGCGAGACCCAGTACTTC
clone_size: many; v_call: TRBV27; d_call: TRBD2; j_call: TRBJ2-7; cdr3_aa: CASRPSGRMIFWSYEQYF; cdr3_nt: TGTGCCAGCAGGCCTAGCGGGAGAATGATCTTTTGGTCCTACGAGCAGTACTTC
clone_size: many; v_call: TRBV6-1; d_call: NA; j_call: TRBJ1-5; cdr3_aa: CASRGVWNQPQHF; cdr3_nt: TGTGCCAGCAGGGGTGTATGGAATCAGCCCCAGCATTTT
clone_size: NA; v_call: TRBV7-9; d_call: NA; j_call: TRBJ1-2; cdr3_aa: CASSQALSYTF; cdr3_nt: TGTGCCAGCAGCCAGGCCTTGAGCTACACCTTC
clone_size: many; v_call: TRBV7-2; d_call: TRBD2; j_call: TRBJ2-7; cdr3_aa: CASSSAGGLSYEQYF; cdr3_nt: TGTGCCAGCAGTTCAGCGGGGGGCTTGTCCTACGAGCAGTACTTC
clone_size: NA; v_call: TRBV20-1; d_call: NA; j_call: TRBJ1-5; cdr3_aa: CSATTGTPFSNQPQHF; cdr3_nt: TGCAGTGCTACAACCGGGACACCGTTTAGCAATCAGCCCCAGCATTTT
clone_size: NA; v_call: TRBV15; d_call: NA; j_call: TRBJ2-5; cdr3_aa: CATSRTTETQYF; cdr3_nt: TGTGCCACCAGCAGGACGACAGAGACCCAGTACTTC
clone_size: many; v_call: TRBV20-1; d_call: NA; j_call: TRBJ2-7; cdr3_aa: CSAREVTTYEQYF; cdr3_nt: TGCAGTGCTAGAGAAGTGACTACCTACGAGCAGTACTTC
clone_size: few; v_call: TRBV6-1; d_call: NA; j_call: TRBJ1-6; cdr3_aa: CGAHGEIDSPLHF; cdr3_nt: TGTGGAGCGCATGGGGAGATTGATTCACCCCTCCACTTT
clone_size: few; v_call: TRBV7-9; d_call: NA; j_call: TRBJ2-7; cdr3_aa: CASSSPRGGSYEQYF; cdr3_nt: TGTGCCAGCAGCTCGCCTAGGGGAGGATCGTACGAGCAGTACTTC
clone_size: NA; v_call: TRBV6-5; d_call: TRBD1; j_call: TRBJ2-7; cdr3_aa: CASSWTGSLDEQYF; cdr3_nt: TGTGCCAGCAGTTGGACAGGGTCGTTGGACGAGCAGTACTTC
clone_size: few; v_call: TRBV12-3/TRBV12-4; d_call: TRBD1; j_call: TRBJ1-1; cdr3_aa: CASRGGQMNTEAFF; cdr3_nt: TGTGCCAGCAGGGGGGGACAGATGAACACTGAAGCTTTCTTT
clone_size: NA; v_call: TRBV7-6; d_call: TRBD1; j_call: TRBJ2-5; cdr3_aa: CASSSGGRGLQDQYF; cdr3_nt: TGTGCCAGCAGTTCAGGGGGCAGGGGCCTTCAGGACCAGTACTTC
clone_size: NA; v_call: TRBV12-3/TRBV12-4; d_call: NA; j_call: TRBJ1-1; cdr3_aa: CASIRGRDTEAFF; cdr3_nt: TGTGCCAGCATCCGAGGGAGGGATACTGAAGCTTTCTTT
clone_size: NA; v_call: TRBV6-1; d_call: NA; j_call: TRBJ2-7; cdr3_aa: CASGGAYEQYF; cdr3_nt: TGTGCCTCGGGTGGAGCCTACGAGCAGTACTTC
clone_size: NA; v_call: TRBV6-5; d_call: NA; j_call: TRBJ1-1; cdr3_aa: CASSYLRGGGEAFF; cdr3_nt: TGTGCCAGCAGTTACCTTAGGGGTGGTGGGGAAGCTTTCTTT
clone_size: many; v_call: TRBV6-5; d_call: TRBD1; j_call: TRBJ1-5; cdr3_aa: CASLRDREVQPQHF; cdr3_nt: TGTGCCAGCCTCCGGGACAGGGAGGTTCAGCCCCAGCATTTT
clone_size: many; v_call: TRBV6-1; d_call: NA; j_call: TRBJ2-7; cdr3_aa: CASSERQGRYEQYF; cdr3_nt: TGTGCCAGCAGTGAGAGGCAGGGCAGGTACGAGCAGTACTTC
clone_size: NA; v_call: TRBV30; d_call: NA; j_call: TRBJ1-2; cdr3_aa: CAWTRPRRGYTF; cdr3_nt: TGTGCCTGGACCCGGCCTCGTAGGGGCTACACCTTC
clone_size: many; v_call: TRBV20-1; d_call: NA; j_call: TRBJ2-7; cdr3_aa: CSASLGYEQYF; cdr3_nt: TGCAGTGCTAGCCTCGGCTACGAGCAGTACTTC
clone_size: few; v_call: TRBV4-1; d_call: NA; j_call: TRBJ1-6; cdr3_aa: CASSQGPGLDNSPLHF; cdr3_nt: TGCGCCAGCAGCCAAGGGCCGGGACTTGACAATTCACCCCTCCACTTT
clone_size: many; v_call: TRBV7-6; d_call: NA; j_call: TRBJ1-1; cdr3_aa: CASSFIQGGFTEAFF; cdr3_nt: TGTGCCAGCAGCTTTATACAGGGAGGATTCACTGAAGCTTTCTTT
clone_size: few; v_call: TRBV6-5; d_call: NA; j_call: TRBJ2-5; cdr3_aa: CASSYSRGQTQYF; cdr3_nt: TGTGCCAGCAGTTACAGCAGGGGTCAGACCCAGTACTTC
clone_size: few; v_call: TRBV2; d_call: TRBD1; j_call: TRBJ2-5; cdr3_aa: CASSSDRASETQYF; cdr3_nt: TGTGCCAGCAGTTCGGACAGGGCGTCCGAGACCCAGTACTTC
clone_size: many; v_call: TRBV2; d_call: NA; j_call: TRBJ1-3; cdr3_aa: CASILQGSGNTIYF; cdr3_nt: TGTGCCAGCATCCTGCAGGGCTCTGGAAACACCATATATTTT
clone_size: NA; v_call: TRBV2; d_call: NA; j_call: TRBJ2-3; cdr3_aa: CASSKWTEADTQYF; cdr3_nt: TGTGCCAGCAGTAAATGGACAGAGGCAGATACGCAGTATTTT
clone_size: many; v_call: TRBV5-1; d_call: TRBD1; j_call: TRBJ1-2; cdr3_aa: CASSLDARTGAYGYTF; cdr3_nt: TGCGCCAGCAGCTTGGATGCCAGGACAGGGGCTTATGGCTACACCTTC
clone_size: NA; v_call: TRBV29-1; d_call: TRBD1; j_call: TRBJ2-5; cdr3_aa: CSSGGDQETQYF; cdr3_nt: TGCAGCTCAGGGGGAGATCAAGAGACCCAGTACTTC
clone_size: many; v_call: TRBV2; d_call: TRBD2; j_call: TRBJ2-7; cdr3_aa: CASNGRETYEQYF; cdr3_nt: TGTGCCAGCAACGGGAGGGAGACCTACGAGCAGTACTTC
clone_size: many; v_call: TRBV10-3; d_call: NA; j_call: TRBJ1-6; cdr3_aa: CAISPRGSEENSPLHF; cdr3_nt: TGTGCCATCAGCCCACGGGGCAGCGAAGAAAATTCACCCCTCCACTTT
clone_size: NA; v_call: TRBV3-1; d_call: TRBD1; j_call: TRBJ1-5; cdr3_aa: CASSQGTGRQPQHF; cdr3_nt: TGTGCCAGCAGCCAGGGGACAGGGCGCCAGCCCCAGCATTTT
clone_size: many; v_call: TRBV11-2; d_call: NA; j_call: TRBJ1-1; cdr3_aa: CASSRLGGLNTEAFF; cdr3_nt: TGTGCCAGCAGCCGACTCGGGGGATTGAACACTGAAGCTTTCTTT
clone_size: few; v_call: TRBV5-1; d_call: NA; j_call: TRBJ2-2; cdr3_aa: CASSFTGTENTGELFF; cdr3_nt: TGCGCCAGCAGCTTTACCGGGACCGAGAACACCGGGGAGCTGTTTTTT
clone_size: many; v_call: TRBV30; d_call: NA; j_call: TRBJ1-5; cdr3_aa: CAWGYRADQPQHF; cdr3_nt: TGTGCCTGGGGATACAGGGCGGACCAGCCCCAGCATTTT
clone_size: few; v_call: TRBV12-3/TRBV12-4; d_call: NA; j_call: TRBJ1-3; cdr3_aa: CASSVGGRPGNTIYF; cdr3_nt: TGTGCCAGCAGTGTCGGGGGAAGGCCGGGAAACACCATATATTTT
clone_size: many; v_call: TRBV20-1; d_call: NA; j_call: TRBJ2-5; cdr3_aa: CSAEGGRYFQETQYF; cdr3_nt: TGCAGTGCCGAGGGGGGCCGCTACTTCCAAGAGACCCAGTACTTC
clone_size: NA; v_call: TRBV12-3/TRBV12-4; d_call: NA; j_call: TRBJ2-3; cdr3_aa: CASNLGGTDTQYF; cdr3_nt: TGTGCCTCCAACCTTGGGGGCACAGATACGCAGTATTTT
clone_size: many; v_call: TRBV6-5; d_call: NA; j_call: TRBJ1-5; cdr3_aa: CASMFSWQSNQPQHF; cdr3_nt: TGTGCCAGCATGTTTAGCTGGCAGTCCAATCAGCCCCAGCATTTT
clone_size: many; v_call: TRBV6-2/TRBV6-3; d_call: NA; j_call: TRBJ2-7; cdr3_aa: CASSTDIGLYEQYF; cdr3_nt: TGTGCCAGCAGTACGGACATCGGACTTTACGAGCAGTACTTC
clone_size: few; v_call: TRBV5-1; d_call: TRBD1; j_call: TRBJ1-5; cdr3_aa: CASSYGQGDQPQHF; cdr3_nt: TGCGCCAGCAGCTATGGACAGGGGGATCAGCCCCAGCATTTT
clone_size: NA; v_call: TRBV19; d_call: NA; j_call: TRBJ1-2; cdr3_aa: CASNNVGTVWYGYTF; cdr3_nt: TGTGCCAGTAACAATGTGGGCACCGTGTGGTATGGCTACACCTTC
clone_size: NA; v_call: TRBV29-1; d_call: NA; j_call: TRBJ2-7; cdr3_aa: CSVEEMEEGPIMQYF; cdr3_nt: TGCAGCGTTGAAGAGATGGAGGAGGGCCCTATTATGCAGTACTTC
clone_size: many; v_call: TRBV6-1; d_call: NA; j_call: TRBJ1-6; cdr3_aa: CASSGPALPSPLHF; cdr3_nt: TGTGCCAGCAGTGGGCCGGCACTCCCTTCACCCCTCCACTTT
clone_size: NA; v_call: TRBV9; d_call: TRBD1; j_call: TRBJ1-2; cdr3_aa: CASSLGPGTGIYGYTF; cdr3_nt: TGTGCCAGCAGCCTGGGTCCCGGGACAGGGATCTATGGCTACACCTTC
clone_size: few; v_call: TRBV20-1; d_call: NA; j_call: TRBJ2-7; cdr3_aa: CSAPSPGLPVHEQYF; cdr3_nt: TGCAGTGCCCCCTCTCCGGGACTCCCCGTCCACGAGCAGTACTTC
clone_size: many; v_call: TRBV12-3/TRBV12-4; d_call: TRBD1; j_call: TRBJ1-5; cdr3_aa: CASSLGQGASQPQHF; cdr3_nt: TGTGCCAGCAGTTTAGGACAGGGGGCGTCTCAGCCCCAGCATTTT
clone_size: NA; v_call: TRBV29-1; d_call: NA; j_call: TRBJ2-2; cdr3_aa: CSVEGAIGELFF; cdr3_nt: TGCAGCGTTGAGGGGGCTATCGGGGAGCTGTTTTTT